This note documents a single TCR beta chain sequence. Its antigen is unknown. Clones were read by immunoSEQ multiplex PCR, and TCRdb kept only the in-frame ones, dropping some. This table has 70,000 or so clones, 78% appearing once. These data come from a study of vaccination effects on CD4 cells after COVID-19. Pools of viral peptides were used by the ViraFEST assay to expand antigen-specific CD4+ T cells ahead of sequencing. Following a roughly 11-day culture, CD4+ T cells were purified. Vaccine recipients, nucleocapsid antibody negative, had no prior SARS-CoV-2 infection. With around 10 ug/ml peptides and about 9.2 IU/ml IL-2, roughly 2.1 million PBMC per well were cultured. V shed 5 bases and J shed 14 bases, with 13 bases lying between them. The germline V gene has CDR1 SGHDN and CDR2 FVKESK. The length of the CDR3 is 11 residues.

V is TRBV14 and J is TRBJ2-1, with a weak D call TRBD2 (6 bases). Source: CD4+ T cells from PBMCs cultured with SARS-CoV-2 spike peptides, taken before COVID-19 vaccination. The sequence was obtained from a human donor who received a COVID-19 vaccine. The DNA for the CDR3 is TGTGCCAGCAGCTCCGGGACTCTGGAGTTCTTC. It specifies CASSSGTLEFF.